Presented here are 7 T cell receptor beta chains from one specimen sequenced in a study of CD8 T cells in ankylosing spondylitis. Broader study findings: It appeared that ankylosing spondylitis blood was characterized by a TCR beta motif of under ten highly homologous variants.

These receptors' targets are unknown. TCRdb re-called the 5' RACE reads with MiXCR, one entry per CDR3 protein. The profile shows around 440,000 distinct CDR3 sequences, about a sixth of them singletons. The sample consisted of blood, either unsorted or a sorted T cell fraction (not recorded which). The receptor set was obtained from a male donor with ankylosing spondylitis.

This chain links TRBV12-3 or TRBV12-4 with TRBJ2-7; D not certain. Trimming took off 5 bases at V and 2 bases at J, with 16 bases between the two ends. CDR3 length: 15 amino acids. The CDR3 sequence is CASSPMGYTPYEQYF. The CDR3 nucleotides read TGTGCCAGCAGTCCCATGGGCTACACCCCCTACGAGCAGTACTTC.

This clonotype turned up a few times. This chain links TRBV4-1 with TRBJ2-6; 8 bases match TRBD1. J gave up 3 bases and V 1 base, and 14 bases lay outside the gene matches. Looked up from germline, CDR1 is MGHRA and CDR2 is YSYEKL. The CDR3 is 20 residues long. CDR3 region: CASSQVIPRGRERGANVLTF. CDR3 sequence (DNA): TGCGCCAGCAGCCAAGTTATTCCCAGGGGGCGCGAACGTGGGGCCAACGTCCTGACTTTC.

This clonotype has more than one count but fewer than ten. The chain joins TRBV20-1 to TRBJ1-6; 9 positions match TRBD1. V shed 3 bases and J 7 bases; nucleotides not matched to a gene: 4. This CDR3 has 14 residues. Germline V gene lookup returns CDR1 DFQATT and CDR2 SNEGSKA (reference sequence). The CDR3 is CSARGQGTNSPLHF. DNA for the CDR3: TGCAGTGCTAGGGGACAGGGAACGAATTCACCCCTCCACTTT.

This clonotype was detected ten times or more. The chain couples TRBV29-1 to TRBJ2-7; 9 nucleotides align to TRBD1. With V trimmed by 6 bases and J by 6 bases, 6 bases remained unmatched. Per the germline V gene, CDR1 is SQVTM and CDR2 is ANQGSEA. There are 12 residues in the CDR3. In nucleotides, the CDR3 is TGCAGCGTGTGGGACAGGGCGAGCGAGCAGTACTTC. Its translation is CSVWDRASEQYF.

This chain connects TRBV9 to TRBJ1-2, with unresolved D. Trimming left V 6 bases short and J 2 bases short, with 14 bases between. The CDR3 has 14 amino acids. Germline V gene sequence: CDR1 SGDLS, CDR2 YYNGEE. The CDR3 coding sequence is TGTGCCAGCACCGGGAAGCGTCGAAACTATGGCTACACCTTC. Translation gives CASTGKRRNYGYTF.

J is TRBJ2-1 and V is TRBV3-1, with no clear D. V was cut by 1 base and J by 6 bases, with 4 bases left in between. This CDR3 has 12 amino acids. CDR1 LGHDT and CDR2 YNNKEL come from the germline V gene (reference sequence). The CDR3 region is CASSQVGNEQFF. CDR3 DNA sequence: TGTGCCAGCAGCCAAGTAGGCAATGAGCAGTTCTTC.

This clonotype has at least ten counts. This chain uses TRBV6-5 with TRBJ1-5; the D is unclear. The CDR3 spans 13 residues. Trimming stripped 6 bases from V and 0 bases from J, with 6 bases between. The germline V gene has CDR1 MNHEY and CDR2 SVGAGI. For the CDR3, the DNA is TGTGCCAGCAGCTACGGTAGCAATCAGCCCCAGCATTTT. Its protein is CASSYGSNQPQHF.